These 16 T cell receptor beta chains came from one sample sequenced in a study of T-cell reconstitution after alpha-beta-depleted transplantation in children. As it was prepared, the TCRbeta library received unique molecular identifiers. TCRdb passed the PCR reads through MiXCR, listing each CDR3 protein once. The top ten clones hold 20% to 30% of a sample with roughly 300,000 distinct CDR3 sequences, approximately 10% of them seen once. This sample comprised peripheral blood, obtained 180 days after TCRalphabeta/CD19-depleted stem cell transplant. These receptors were taken from a male patient under 10 years old who had a stem cell transplant for chronic granulomatous disease, so the T cells may come from the graft donor.

This clonotype came up many times. The chain is built from TRBV12-3 or TRBV12-4 and TRBJ2-7; 7 bases are shared with TRBD2. The CDR3 consists of 13 residues. Germline trimming cut 5 bases from V and 7 bases from J; bases unmatched to any gene: 8. Here the CDR3 DNA reads TGTGCCAGCAGTCCGACGGGGGGTTCTGAGCAGTACTTC. Amino acid sequence: CASSPTGGSEQYF.

To note about this clonotype: A much larger clonotype is one base distant, so this may be a read error. The DNA for the CDR3 is TGTGCCAGCAGCCCGGGGGCTAGCTGGGGCCACGTGGATACGCAGTATTTT. It is translated as CASSPGASWGHVDTQYF. This chain links TRBV7-8 with TRBJ2-3; TRBD1 or TRBD2 may be the D gene (6 bases each). This CDR3 comprises 17 residues. The V end lost 5 bases, the J end lost 6 bases, and 24 bases lay between the germline ends. In germline, CDR1 is SGHVS, CDR2 FQNEAQ.

A few counts support this clonotype. The chain recombines TRBV20-1 with TRBJ2-3; D unclear. CDR1 is DFQATT and CDR2 is SNEGSKA in the germline V gene (reference sequence). This CDR3 region has 14 residues. V lost 2 bases and J 0 bases, leaving 9 bases between the germline ends. The CDR3 region has the DNA TGCAGTGCTAGAAGTGTCGGCAGCACAGATACGCAGTATTTT. Protein product: CSARSVGSTDTQYF.

This clonotype was picked up many times. The CDR3 nucleotides are TGCAGTGCTAGAGATCTGGCCTACAATGAGCAGTTCTTC. It specifies CSARDLAYNEQFF. This chain uses TRBV20-1 with TRBJ2-1; D remains unclear. Trimming removed 0 bases at V and 2 bases at J, with 5 bases between. Per germline, CDR1 DFQATT and CDR2 SNEGSKA (reference sequence). There are 13 residues in the CDR3.

Ten or more counts support this clonotype. V is TRBV12-3 or TRBV12-4 and J is TRBJ2-3; weak D call: TRBD2 (5 bases). The CDR3 runs to 17 residues. Trimming took off 5 bases at V and 2 bases at J, with 20 bases between the two ends. CDR3 nucleotide sequence: TGTGCCAGCAGTGACGGACTCTCAAGAAAACTCACAGATACGCAGTATTTT. Translating it yields CASSDGLSRKLTDTQYF.

This clonotype was counted at least ten times. The rearrangement links TRBV20-1 to TRBJ2-1; 9 positions match TRBD2. The CDR3 contains 15 residues. J was trimmed by 1 base and V by 2 bases; bases with no gene match: 3. CDR1 and CDR2 (germline): DFQATT, SNEGSKA (reference sequence). The CDR3 reads CSARTSGRSYNEQFF. CDR3 bases: TGCAGTGCTAGAACCAGCGGGAGGTCCTACAATGAGCAGTTCTTC.

There are many counts of this clonotype. The chain combines TRBV11-2 with TRBJ2-7, with a tentative D call TRBD1 (6 bases). Trimming left V 2 bases short and J 2 bases short, with 25 bases between. Germline lookup yields CDR1 SGHAT and CDR2 FQNNGV. The CDR3 is 19 amino acids. The CDR3 DNA follows: TGTGCCAGCAGCTTATACTGGCAGGGGACGGTCCTCAGGACCTACGAGCAGTACTTC. It yields the protein CASSLYWQGTVLRTYEQYF.

This clonotype showed up just a few times. This chain connects TRBV30 to TRBJ1-3, with TRBD1 identical over 7 bases. The CDR3 consists of 15 residues. Germline lookup yields CDR1 GTSNPN and CDR2 SVGIG (reference sequence). J lost 2 bases, V lost 2 bases, and 6 bases had no gene match. The chain's CDR3 is CAWSRQGIAGNTIYF. CDR3 nucleotides: TGTGCCTGGAGTCGACAGGGAATAGCTGGAAACACCATATATTTT. Combining the CDR3 with reference TRBV30 and TRBJ1-3 gives the whole variable domain SQTIHQWPATLVQPVGSPLSLECTVEGTSNPNLYWYRQAAGRGLQLLFYSVGIGQISSEVPQNLSASRPQDRQFILSSKKLLLSDSGFYLCAWSRQGIAGNTIYFGEGSWLTVV.

This clonotype has at least ten counts. V and J are TRBV10-3 and TRBJ2-3, with D possibly matching TRBD1 (5 bases). The germline CDR1 and CDR2 sequences are ENHRY and SYGVKD. The CDR3 has 13 amino acids. V was clipped by 4 bases and J by 3 bases, with 8 bases between them. The CDR3 here is CAISGQNTDTQYF. As DNA, the CDR3 is TGTGCCATCAGTGGACAGAATACAGATACGCAGTATTTT.

This clonotype was detected a few times. The J gene is TRBJ1-2, the V gene TRBV14; tentative D call: TRBD1 (6 bases). V gave up 1 base and J gave up 2 bases, with 17 bases separating them. CDR1 is SGHDN and CDR2 is FVKESK in the germline V gene. The CDR3 consists of 17 residues. The CDR3 sequence: CASSQGYREGKNYGYTF. Here the CDR3 DNA reads TGTGCCAGCAGCCAAGGATACAGGGAAGGGAAGAACTATGGCTACACCTTC.

This clonotype came up many times. This sequence joins TRBV2 and TRBJ2-1, with 7 bases fitting TRBD2. The CDR3 is made up of 18 amino acids. Looked up from germline, CDR1 is SNHLY and CDR2 is FYNNEI. With V trimmed by 4 bases and J by 4 bases, 16 bases remained unmatched. Here the CDR3 DNA reads TGTGCCAGCAGTGCTCATCCCGTTGAGGCGGGGGAGTACAATGAGCAGTTCTTC. Translated: CASSAHPVEAGEYNEQFF.

This clonotype was observed many times. The chain couples TRBV27 to TRBJ2-1; weak D call: TRBD1 (5 bases). V lost 2 bases and J lost 5, with 10 bases in between. Per the germline V gene, CDR1 is MNHEY and CDR2 is SMNVEV (reference sequence). The CDR3 sequence is 14 residues long. CDR3 in DNA: TGTGCCAGCAGTTTAATACAGGCCAACAATGAGCAGTTCTTC. Translation gives CASSLIQANNEQFF.

This clonotype came up many times. J is TRBJ1-6 and V is TRBV20-1, with a tentative D call TRBD1 (5 bases). The germline V gene encodes CDR1 DFQATT and CDR2 SNEGSKA (reference sequence). V was shortened by 0 bases and J by 10 bases, with 13 bases between the two germline ends. The CDR3 extends over 14 amino acids. CDR3 DNA: TGCAGTGCTAGAGACGCTCAGGGTTTGTCACCCCTCCACTTT. Protein: CSARDAQGLSPLHF.

This clonotype has ten or more counts. The V call is TRBV7-6, the J call TRBJ2-7; TRBD2 might be the D (6 bases). This CDR3 spans 15 amino acids. V gave up 5 bases and J gave up 0 bases, with 14 bases separating them. CDR1 is SGHVS and CDR2 is FNYEAQ in the germline V gene. Here the CDR3 reads CASSAGLSSSYEQYF. The DNA of the CDR3 is TGTGCCAGCAGCGCGGGACTGAGTAGCTCCTACGAGCAGTACTTC.

This sequence joins TRBV5-4 and TRBJ2-5; D remains ambiguous. CDR1 and CDR2 from the germline V gene are SGHNT and YYREEE (reference sequence). V gave up 8 bases and J gave up 1 base, with 12 bases separating them. The CDR3 is 13 amino acids. The CDR3, as DNA: TGTGCCAGTACTCCAGGCGGCCAAGAGACCCAGTACTTC. The encoded protein is CASTPGGQETQYF. Together with reference TRBV5-4 and TRBJ2-5, the CDR3 gives the full variable domain: ETGVTQSPTHLIKTRGQQVTLRCSSQSGHNTVSWYQQALGQGPQFIFQYYREEENGRGNFPPRFSGLQFPNYSSELNVNALELDDSALYLCASTPGGQETQYFGPGTRLLVL.

This clonotype occurred many times. The chain has TRBV20-1 and TRBJ2-5; 8 positions match TRBD1. The CDR3 consists of 15 residues. The V gene end was trimmed by 2 bases and the J gene end by 1 base; junction bases not matched to a gene: 6. The V gene's germline CDR1 is DFQATT and CDR2 SNEGSKA (reference sequence). CDR3 sequence: CSARRGQGFQETQYF. The CDR3 nucleotides are TGCAGTGCTAGACGCGGACAGGGCTTCCAAGAGACCCAGTACTTC.